What follows are 17 T cell receptor beta chains derived from one specimen sequenced in a study of circulating and synovial CD4+ cells in juvenile arthritis. TCRdb's copy holds only in-frame clones and misses some; the assay was immunoSEQ multiplex PCR. The table shows more than 30,000 clones, with 93% occurring only once. Sequenced input: CD4+ T cells from blood. Receptor source: a human donor with juvenile idiopathic arthritis.

The chain carries TRBV19 and TRBJ1-5, with TRBD1 matching 7 bases. Germline V lookup: CDR1 LNHDA, CDR2 SQIVND (reference sequence). V shed 7 bases and J 4 bases; nucleotides not matched to a gene: 16. The CDR3 length is 17 residues. The CDR3 bases are TGTGCCAGTATAGACAGGGATAACTTCGTTGGGAATCAGCCCCAGCATTTT. Protein sequence: CASIDRDNFVGNQPQHF.

The chain links TRBV27 to TRBJ1-3; 7 bases match TRBD1. The CDR3 is made up of 15 amino acids. Germline-derived CDR1 and CDR2 are MNHEY and SMNVEV (reference sequence). J was trimmed by 3 bases and V by 3 bases; bases with no gene match: 5. CDR3 DNA sequence: TGTGCCAGCAGTTTGAGGGGGCTTCGTGGAAACACCATATATTTT. Residues: CASSLRGLRGNTIYF.

J is TRBJ2-5 and V is TRBV19, with 7 bases aligning to TRBD1. V dropped 5 bases and J dropped 4; count of bases not matched to a gene: 10. CDR1 and CDR2 from the germline V gene are LNHDA and SQIVND (reference sequence). The CDR3 covers 15 residues. The CDR3 nucleotides read TGTGCCAGTAGTGCCTACAGGGGAGAAGGAGAGACCCAGTACTTC. Protein: CASSAYRGEGETQYF.

J is TRBJ1-4 and V is TRBV30; D is unresolved. Germline CDR1 reads GTSNPN; CDR2 reads SVGIG (reference sequence). This CDR3 has 12 amino acids. Between the trimmed V and J ends, which lost 5 bases and 8 bases, there was a span of 12 bases. For the CDR3, the DNA is TGTGCCTGGCTCAAAGCCGAGGAAAAACTGTTTTTT. As protein: CAWLKAEEKLFF. The full variable domain, its missing parts supplied by reference TRBV30 and TRBJ1-4, is SQTIHQWPATLVQPVGSPLSLECTVEGTSNPNLYWYRQAAGRGLQLLFYSVGIGQISSEVPQNLSASRPQDRQFILSSKKLLLSDSGFYLCAWLKAEEKLFFGSGTQLSVL.

V is TRBV6-5 and J is TRBJ1-3; TRBD1 matches 8 bases. After removal of 6 bases from V and 4 bases from J, the junction contained 2 bases not matched to a gene. Germline V gene data show CDR1 as MNHEY and CDR2 as SVGAGI. The CDR3 length is 13 residues. CDR3 amino acids: CASRTGDGNTIYF. CDR3 DNA: TGTGCCAGCAGGACAGGGGACGGAAACACCATATATTTT.

The chain couples TRBV27 to TRBJ2-3; 7 bases are shared with TRBD1. Germline V CDR1 and CDR2: MNHEY, SMNVEV (reference sequence). CDR3 length: 15 amino acids. Trimming cost V 7 bases and J 4 bases; bases outside gene matches: 11. For the CDR3, the DNA is TGTGCCAGCACCTTCAGAGGGCAGGGGGCAGATACGCAGTATTTT. It encodes CASTFRGQGADTQYF.

DNA for the CDR3: TGTGCCAGTTCGACAGGAACGACTGAAGCTTTCTTT. Protein sequence: CASSTGTTEAFF. This rearrangement joins TRBV2 to TRBJ1-1, with D maybe TRBD1 (6 bases). This CDR3 region has 12 residues. Trimming stripped 9 bases from V and 5 bases from J, with 13 bases between. Germline CDR1 reads SNHLY; CDR2 reads FYNNEI.

The V call is TRBV4-1, the J call TRBJ2-7; 11 bases map to TRBD2. The junction had 9 bases not matched to a gene; V was cut back by 4 bases and J by 4 bases. CDR1 is MGHRA and CDR2 is YSYEKL in the germline V gene. There are 16 residues in the CDR3. CDR3 sequence reads: CASSRTRTSGLYEQYF. CDR3 DNA sequence: TGCGCCAGCAGCCGAACTCGGACTAGCGGGCTATACGAGCAGTACTTC.

V usage is TRBV9 and J usage is TRBJ2-5; 8 nucleotides align to TRBD2. The CDR3 contains 14 residues. V gave up 3 bases and J gave up 5 bases; unmatched junction bases: 6. CDR1 and CDR2 (germline): SGDLS, YYNGEE. The CDR3, as DNA: TGTGCCAGCAGCGGTAGCGGGACCGTGGAGACCCAGTACTTC. It yields the protein CASSGSGTVETQYF.

Sample share makes this clone medium-sized. V and J are TRBV28 and TRBJ1-1; D is ambiguous. Deletions cut 4 bases from V and 7 bases from J, with 10 bases between. This CDR3 region has 12 residues. CDR1 is MDHEN, CDR2 SYDVKM, per germline. The CDR3 is CASSWSTVEAFF. The DNA for the CDR3 is TGTGCCAGCAGTTGGAGCACCGTTGAAGCTTTCTTT.

The rearrangement uses TRBV27 and TRBJ2-7; D remains ambiguous. This CDR3 contains 14 residues. V was clipped by 3 bases and J by 2 bases, with 11 bases between them. Germline V CDR1 and CDR2: MNHEY, SMNVEV (reference sequence). CDR3 sequence reads: CASSFKEPAYEQYF. CDR3 DNA: TGTGCCAGCAGTTTTAAGGAGCCCGCCTACGAGCAGTACTTC.

The chain uses TRBV25-1 and TRBJ1-4, with 8 bases lining up with TRBD1. V was clipped by 2 bases and J by 6 bases; unmatched bases: 8. The CDR3 is made up of 16 amino acids. CDR1 and CDR2 from the germline V gene are MGHDK and SYGVNS. The CDR3 coding sequence is TGTGCCAGCAGTGAAAGAAGGACAGGGTTGGATGAAAAACTGTTTTTT. Protein product: CASSERRTGLDEKLFF.

This clone was recorded once. The chain joins TRBV6-1 to TRBJ1-5; 12 bases match TRBD1. The junction had 7 bases not matched to a gene; V was cut back by 1 base and J by 6 bases. There are 17 residues in the CDR3. The germline V gene has CDR1 MNHNS and CDR2 SASEGT. CDR3 in amino acids: CASSEVGTGGRSQPQHF. Here the CDR3 DNA reads TGTGCCAGCAGTGAAGTTGGGACAGGGGGCAGGAGTCAGCCCCAGCATTTT.

The chain is built from TRBV9 and TRBJ2-2; maybe TRBD1 (6 bases). The V end lost 4 bases, the J end lost 5 bases, and 15 bases lay between the germline ends. The CDR3 is 15 residues long. Germline V gene sequence: CDR1 SGDLS, CDR2 YYNGEE. The CDR3 nucleotides read TGTGCCAGCAGCTTAGAGGGGGTGGTAACCGGGGAGCTGTTTTTT. This gives the protein CASSLEGVVTGELFF.

The chain combines TRBV2 with TRBJ2-7, with 7 bases identical to TRBD1. The V gene's germline CDR1 is SNHLY and CDR2 FYNNEI. This CDR3 contains 14 residues. J gave up 4 bases and V 5 bases, and 8 bases lay outside the gene matches. In nucleotides, the CDR3 is TGTGCCAGCAGTATCCGGGACAGAATTTACGAGCAGTACTTC. It codes for CASSIRDRIYEQYF. Full variable domain (outside the CDR3, taken from reference TRBV2 and TRBJ2-7): EPEVTQTPSHQVTQMGQEVILRCVPISNHLYFYWYRQILGQKVEFLVSFYNNEISEKSEIFDDQFSVERPDGSNFTLKIRSTKLEDSAMYFCASSIRDRIYEQYFGPGTRLTVT.

The V call is TRBV7-2, the J call TRBJ2-7; 7 bases fit TRBD1. The CDR3 is 13 amino acids. The V segment lost 3 bases and the J segment 3 bases; nucleotides outside the gene matches: 2. Germline V gene data show CDR1 as SGHTA and CDR2 as FQGNSA. The CDR3 loop is CASSFGTDYEQYF. Written as DNA, the CDR3 is TGTGCCAGCAGCTTCGGGACAGACTACGAGCAGTACTTC.

The chain employs TRBV5-4 and TRBJ2-3, with 10 positions matching TRBD2. V gave up 1 base and J gave up 4 bases; unmatched junction bases: 6. The CDR3 length is 16 residues. Germline CDR1 SGHNT, CDR2 YYREEE (reference sequence). The CDR3 here is CASSLPAGGPSDTQYF. Written as DNA, the CDR3 is TGTGCCAGCAGCTTGCCAGCGGGAGGGCCGTCAGATACGCAGTATTTT.